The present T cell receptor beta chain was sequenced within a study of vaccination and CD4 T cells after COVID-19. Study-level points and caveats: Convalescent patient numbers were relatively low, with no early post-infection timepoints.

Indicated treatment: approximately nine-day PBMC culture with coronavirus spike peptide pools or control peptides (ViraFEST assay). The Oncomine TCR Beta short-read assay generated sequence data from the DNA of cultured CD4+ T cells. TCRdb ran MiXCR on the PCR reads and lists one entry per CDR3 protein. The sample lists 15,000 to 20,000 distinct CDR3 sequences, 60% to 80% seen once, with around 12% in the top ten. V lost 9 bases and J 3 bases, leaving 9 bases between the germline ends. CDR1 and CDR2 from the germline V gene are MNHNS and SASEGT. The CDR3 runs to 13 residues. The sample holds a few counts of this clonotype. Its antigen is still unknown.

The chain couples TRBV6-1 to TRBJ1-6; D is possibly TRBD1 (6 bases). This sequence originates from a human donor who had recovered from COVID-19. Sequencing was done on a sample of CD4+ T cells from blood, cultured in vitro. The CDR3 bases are TGTGCCAGTTACAGGGACTATAATTCACCCCTCCACTTT. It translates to CASYRDYNSPLHF.